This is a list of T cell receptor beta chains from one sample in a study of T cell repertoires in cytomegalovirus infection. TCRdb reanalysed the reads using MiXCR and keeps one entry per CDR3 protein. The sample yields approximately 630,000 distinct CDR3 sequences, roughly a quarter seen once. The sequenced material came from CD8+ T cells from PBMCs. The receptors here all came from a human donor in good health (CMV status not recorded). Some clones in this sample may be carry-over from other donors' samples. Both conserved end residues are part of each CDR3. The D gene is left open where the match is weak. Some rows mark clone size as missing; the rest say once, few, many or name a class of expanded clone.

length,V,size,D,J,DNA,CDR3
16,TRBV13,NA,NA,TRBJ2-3,TGTGCCAGCAGCCCGACACTAGAGAGGGGTCCAGATACGCAGTATTTT,CASSPTLERGPDTQYF
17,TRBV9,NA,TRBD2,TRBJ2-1,TGTGCCAGCAGCGTCCGGGGAGGACTAGCAAGTTTTAATGAGCAGTTCTTC,CASSVRGGLASFNEQFF
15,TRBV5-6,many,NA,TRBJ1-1,TGTGCCAGCAGCTTGCCTCCAGGGATGAACACTGAAGCTTTCTTT,CASSLPPGMNTEAFF
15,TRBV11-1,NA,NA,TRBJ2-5,TGTGCCAGCAGCCCGGGGGTAGGGCCTTGGGAGACCCAGTACTTC,CASSPGVGPWETQYF
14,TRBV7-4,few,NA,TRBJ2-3,TGTGCCAGCAGCTTTCAAGACTCCGCGGATACGCAGTATTTT,CASSFQDSADTQYF
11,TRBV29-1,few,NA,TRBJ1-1,TGCAGCGTGGATGAGGGGACTGAAGCTTTCTTT,CSVDEGTEAFF
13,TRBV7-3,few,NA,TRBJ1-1,TGTGCCAGCAGCTCCTCCCCCAGAACTGAAGCTTTCTTT,CASSSSPRTEAFF
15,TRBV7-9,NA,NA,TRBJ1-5,TGTGCCAGCAGCTTTACAGGGCCAGGCAATCAGCCCCAGCATTTT,CASSFTGPGNQPQHF
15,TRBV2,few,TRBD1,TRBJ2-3,TGTGCCAGCAAATCGGGGACAGCTAGCACAGATACGCAGTATTTT,CASKSGTASTDTQYF
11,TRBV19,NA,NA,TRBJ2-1,TGTGTCACCATAACGGGAAATGAGCAGTTCTTC,CVTITGNEQFF
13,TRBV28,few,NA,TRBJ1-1,TGTGCCTGGCGGAGGGGGGGGAACACTGAAGCTTTCTTT,CAWRRGGNTEAFF
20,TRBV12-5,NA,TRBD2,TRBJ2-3,TGTGCTAGTGGTTTCCAACTACGACTAGCGGGGGGAAGTAGCACAGATACGCAGTATTTT,CASGFQLRLAGGSSTDTQYF
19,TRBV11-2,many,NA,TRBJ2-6,TGTGCCAGCAGCTTAGAAGGGACGGCTCTAAGCTCTGGGGCCAACGTCCTGACTTTC,CASSLEGTALSSGANVLTF